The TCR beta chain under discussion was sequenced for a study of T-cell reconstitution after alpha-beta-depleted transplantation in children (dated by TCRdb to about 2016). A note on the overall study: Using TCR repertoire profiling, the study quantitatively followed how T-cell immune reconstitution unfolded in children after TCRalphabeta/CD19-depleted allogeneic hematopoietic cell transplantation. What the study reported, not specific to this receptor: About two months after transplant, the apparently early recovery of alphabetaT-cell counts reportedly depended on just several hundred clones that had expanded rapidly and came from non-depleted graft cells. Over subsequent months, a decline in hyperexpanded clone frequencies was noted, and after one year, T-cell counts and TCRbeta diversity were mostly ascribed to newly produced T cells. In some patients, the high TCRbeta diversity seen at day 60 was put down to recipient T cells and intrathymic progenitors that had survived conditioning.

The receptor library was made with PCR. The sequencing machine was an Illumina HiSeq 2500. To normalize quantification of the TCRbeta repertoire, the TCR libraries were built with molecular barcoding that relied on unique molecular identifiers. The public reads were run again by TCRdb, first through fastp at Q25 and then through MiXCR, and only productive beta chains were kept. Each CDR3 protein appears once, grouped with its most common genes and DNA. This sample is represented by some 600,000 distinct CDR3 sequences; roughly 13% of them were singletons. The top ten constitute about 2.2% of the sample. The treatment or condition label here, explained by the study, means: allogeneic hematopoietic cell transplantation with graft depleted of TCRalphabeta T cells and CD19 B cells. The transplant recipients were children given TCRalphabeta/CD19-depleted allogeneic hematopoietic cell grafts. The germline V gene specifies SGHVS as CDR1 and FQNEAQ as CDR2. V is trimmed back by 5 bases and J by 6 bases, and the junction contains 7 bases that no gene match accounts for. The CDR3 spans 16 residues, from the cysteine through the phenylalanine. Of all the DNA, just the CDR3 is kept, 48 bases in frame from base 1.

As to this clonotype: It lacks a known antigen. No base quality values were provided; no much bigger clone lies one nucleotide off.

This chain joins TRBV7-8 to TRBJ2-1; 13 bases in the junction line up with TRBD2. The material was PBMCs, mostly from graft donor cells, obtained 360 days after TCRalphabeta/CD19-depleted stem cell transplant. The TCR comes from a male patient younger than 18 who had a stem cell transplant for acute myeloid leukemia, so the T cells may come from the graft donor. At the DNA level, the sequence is TGTGCCAGCAGCCCACGGACTAGCGGGAGTAGCAATGAGCAGTTCTTC. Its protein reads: CASSPRTSGSSNEQFF.